This T cell receptor beta chain was sequenced in a study of control samples from healthy donors and cancer patients. Trimming stripped 2 bases from V and 2 bases from J, with 4 bases between. There are 13 residues in the CDR3. Germline values: CDR1 MNHEY, CDR2 SMNVEV (reference sequence). Libraries were prepared by immunoSEQ multiplex PCR; TCRdb keeps only in-frame clonotypes and omits some of them. The sample has just over 80,000 clones, over 85% seen once; the top ten hold 5.5%. The V call is TRBV27, the J call TRBJ2-1; D ambiguous. The source of this sequence is a man aged 45-65 years in good health. Sequenced: blood. In DNA form, the CDR3 reads TGTGCCAGCAGTTTAAAGCCCTACAATGAGCAGTTCTTC. Translation: CASSLKPYNEQFF.